The 5 T cell receptor beta chains reported below all come from one sample, sequenced in a study of vaccination effects on CD4 cells after COVID-19. Data came from immunoSEQ multiplex PCR; TCRdb stores just in-frame clones and leaves some out. The sample carries about 65,000 clones, around 69% recorded once. Viral peptide pools were used in the ViraFEST assay to expand antigen-specific CD4+ T cells, and sequencing came afterward. Between days 9 and 11 of culture, CD4+ T cells were separated out. Vaccinees lacked prior SARS-CoV-2 infection and tested negative for nucleocapsid antibodies. Which antigens these TCRs recognize remains unknown. The sequences come from CD4+ T cells from PBMCs cultured with HCoV-NL63 spike peptides, collected before COVID-19 vaccination. The receptors were gathered from a human donor who received a COVID-19 vaccine.

The rearrangement links TRBV20-1 to TRBJ2-3; unclear D gene. This CDR3 contains 11 residues. Trimming removed 4 bases at V and 4 bases at J, with 6 bases between. Germline CDR1 and CDR2: DFQATT and SNEGSKA (reference sequence). CDR3 loop: CSATVPDTQYF. The CDR3 DNA reads as TGCAGTGCTACGGTACCAGATACGCAGTATTTT.

The chain carries TRBV7-9 and TRBJ2-6; D not resolved. The V end was cut by 2 bases, the J end by 0 bases, with 14 bases between. Germline assignment: CDR1 SEHNR and CDR2 FQNEAQ (reference sequence). This CDR3 spans 18 amino acids. DNA of the CDR3: TGTGCCAGCAGCTTAAAATTGGCAGTAACCTCTGGGGCCAACGTCCTGACTTTC. It codes for CASSLKLAVTSGANVLTF.

The J gene is TRBJ2-5, the V gene TRBV6-6; no clear D. Germline V gene data show CDR1 as MNHNY and CDR2 as SVGAGI (reference sequence). Trimming stripped 2 bases from V and 4 bases from J, with 11 bases between. The CDR3 loop spans 14 amino acids. CDR3 sequence: CASSYRAPGETQYF. The CDR3 DNA reads as TGTGCCAGCAGTTACAGGGCACCCGGAGAGACCCAGTACTTC.

The V call is TRBV6-6, the J call TRBJ2-3; a possible D gene is TRBD2 (6 bases). Germline V gives CDR1 MNHNY, CDR2 SVGAGI (reference sequence). Trimming took 6 bases from V and 6 from J, leaving 19 bases between them. CDR3 length: 15 residues. The chain's CDR3 is CASSSDYPRIDTQYF. DNA for the CDR3: TGTGCCAGCAGCTCGGACTATCCACGGATTGATACGCAGTATTTT.

The chain joins TRBV25-1 to TRBJ1-1, with D uncertain. This CDR3 comprises 13 residues. CDR1 is MGHDK and CDR2 is SYGVNS in the germline V gene. Trimming removed 3 bases from V and 1 base from J, with 6 bases in between. CDR3 DNA: TGTGCCAGCAGTGACTCCACGAACACTGAAGCTTTCTTT. This codes for CASSDSTNTEAFF.